This entry features one T cell receptor beta chain sequence. Germline values: CDR1 DFQATT, CDR2 SNEGSKA (reference sequence). This CDR3 region has 11 residues. Deletions cut 3 bases from V and 2 bases from J, with 5 bases between. This entry belongs to a study of blood T cell repertoires in COVID-19. Sequenced by immunoSEQ multiplex PCR; TCRdb stores in-frame clones only, minus some. The sample has hundreds of thousands of clones, roughly 88% seen once. This chain uses TRBV20-1 with TRBJ2-7; D unresolved. Sample: PBMCs or T cells enriched from blood (not recorded which). The clonotype was recovered from a woman in her 30s who had recovered from COVID-19. CDR3 coding DNA: TGCAGTGCTAGTCATGCCTACGAGCAGTACTTC. It specifies CSASHAYEQYF.